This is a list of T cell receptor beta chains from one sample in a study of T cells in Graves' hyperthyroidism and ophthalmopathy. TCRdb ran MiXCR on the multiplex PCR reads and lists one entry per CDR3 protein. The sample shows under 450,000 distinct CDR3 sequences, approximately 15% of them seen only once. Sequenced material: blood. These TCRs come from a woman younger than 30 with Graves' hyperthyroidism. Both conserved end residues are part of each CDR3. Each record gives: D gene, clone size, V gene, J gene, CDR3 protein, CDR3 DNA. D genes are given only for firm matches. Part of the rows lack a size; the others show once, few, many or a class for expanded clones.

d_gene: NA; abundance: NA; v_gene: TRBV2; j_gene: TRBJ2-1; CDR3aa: CASSSIAYYNEQFF; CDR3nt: TGTGCCAGCAGTTCAATAGCGTACTACAATGAGCAGTTCTTC
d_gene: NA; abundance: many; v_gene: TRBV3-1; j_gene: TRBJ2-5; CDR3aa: CASSLGQPQETQYF; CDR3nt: TGTGCCAGCAGCCTAGGACAGCCCCAAGAGACCCAGTACTTC
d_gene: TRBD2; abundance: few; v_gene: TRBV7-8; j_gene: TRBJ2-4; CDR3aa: CASSLGGGTWGNIQYF; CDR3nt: TGTGCCAGCAGCTTAGGGGGGGGTACTTGGGGAAACATTCAGTACTTC
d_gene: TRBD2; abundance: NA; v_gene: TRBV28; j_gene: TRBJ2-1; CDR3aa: CASSFGLAVSYNEQFF; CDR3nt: TGTGCCAGCAGTTTCGGACTAGCGGTCTCCTACAATGAGCAGTTCTTC
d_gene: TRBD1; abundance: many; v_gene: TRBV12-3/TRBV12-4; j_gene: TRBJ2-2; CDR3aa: CASSPPRTGTNTGELFF; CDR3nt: TGTGCCAGCAGTCCCCCCCGGACAGGGACTAACACCGGGGAGCTGTTTTTT
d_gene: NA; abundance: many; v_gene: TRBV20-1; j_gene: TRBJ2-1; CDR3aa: CSAGLTYNEQFF; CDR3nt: TGCAGTGCTGGCCTGACCTACAATGAGCAGTTCTTC
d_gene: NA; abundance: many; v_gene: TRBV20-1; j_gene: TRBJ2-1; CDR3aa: CSAKRTEAYNEQFF; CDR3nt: TGCAGTGCTAAAAGAACCGAGGCATACAATGAGCAGTTCTTC
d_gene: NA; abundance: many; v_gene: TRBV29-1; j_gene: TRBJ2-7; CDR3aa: CSVEEEDRTDEQYF; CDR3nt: TGCAGCGTTGAAGAGGAAGACAGGACGGATGAGCAGTACTTC
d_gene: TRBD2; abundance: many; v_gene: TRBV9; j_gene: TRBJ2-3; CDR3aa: CASSVVASGSDTQYF; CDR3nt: TGTGCCAGCAGCGTAGTGGCTAGCGGGAGCGATACGCAGTATTTT
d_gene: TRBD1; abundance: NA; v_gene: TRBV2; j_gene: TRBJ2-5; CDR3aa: CASSEGQPTGGGETQYF; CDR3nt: TGTGCCAGCAGTGAGGGTCAGCCTACAGGGGGCGGAGAGACCCAGTACTTC
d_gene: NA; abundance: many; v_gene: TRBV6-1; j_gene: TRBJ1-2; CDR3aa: CASAQGYGYTF; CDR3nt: TGTGCCAGCGCTCAGGGATATGGCTACACCTTC
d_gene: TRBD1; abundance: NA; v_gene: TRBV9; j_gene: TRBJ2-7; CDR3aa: CASEGAYSYEQYF; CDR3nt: TGTGCCAGTGAGGGGGCTTACTCCTACGAGCAGTACTTC
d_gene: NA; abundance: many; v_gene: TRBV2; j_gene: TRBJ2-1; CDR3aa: CASRATRGDEQFF; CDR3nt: TGTGCCAGCAGGGCCACTAGAGGGGATGAGCAGTTCTTC
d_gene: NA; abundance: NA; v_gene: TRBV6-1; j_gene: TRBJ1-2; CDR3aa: CASSHAPEGSPSNYGYTF; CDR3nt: TGTGCCAGCAGTCACGCTCCCGAGGGGTCGCCTTCTAACTATGGCTACACCTTC
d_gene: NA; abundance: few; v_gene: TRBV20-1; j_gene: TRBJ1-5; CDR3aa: CSARVTGDFSNQPQHF; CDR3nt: TGCAGTGCTAGAGTTACGGGAGATTTTAGCAATCAGCCCCAGCATTTT
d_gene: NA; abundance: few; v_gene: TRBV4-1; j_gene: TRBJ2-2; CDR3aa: CASSSGGGANTGELFF; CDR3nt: TGCGCCAGCAGCTCAGGCGGTGGGGCGAACACCGGGGAGCTGTTTTTT
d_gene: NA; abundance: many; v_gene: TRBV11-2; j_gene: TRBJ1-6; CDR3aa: CASSFEGSSYNSPLHF; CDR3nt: TGTGCCAGCAGCTTTGAAGGGAGCTCCTATAATTCACCCCTCCACTTT
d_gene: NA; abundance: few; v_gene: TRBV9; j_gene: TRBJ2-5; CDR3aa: CASSVGGVAETQYF; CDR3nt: TGTGCCAGCAGCGTAGGAGGGGTGGCGGAGACCCAGTACTTC
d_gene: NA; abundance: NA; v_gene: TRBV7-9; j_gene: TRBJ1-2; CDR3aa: CASSLNGLYGYTF; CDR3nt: TGTGCCAGCAGCTTAAACGGATTGTATGGCTACACCTTC
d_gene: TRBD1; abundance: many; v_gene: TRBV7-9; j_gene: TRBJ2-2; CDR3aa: CASKLRDRATGELFF; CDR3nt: TGTGCCAGCAAACTCCGGGACAGGGCGACCGGGGAGCTGTTTTTT
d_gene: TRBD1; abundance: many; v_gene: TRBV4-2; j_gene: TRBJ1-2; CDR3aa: CASSQERTGMSGYTF; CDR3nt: TGTGCCAGCAGCCAGGAACGGACAGGGATGAGCGGCTACACCTTC
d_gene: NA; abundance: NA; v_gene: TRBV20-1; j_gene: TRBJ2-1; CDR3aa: CSANSPRDYNEQFF; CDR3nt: TGCAGTGCTAACAGTCCACGGGATTACAATGAGCAGTTCTTC
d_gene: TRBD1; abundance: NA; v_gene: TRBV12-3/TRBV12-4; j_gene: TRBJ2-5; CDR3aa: CASSFPGQGAPGETQYF; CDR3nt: TGTGCCAGCAGTTTCCCGGGACAGGGGGCGCCCGGAGAGACCCAGTACTTC
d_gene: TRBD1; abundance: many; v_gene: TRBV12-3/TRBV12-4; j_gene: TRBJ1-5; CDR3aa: CASSSHRGLNQPQHF; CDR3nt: TGTGCCAGCAGTTCCCACAGGGGACTCAATCAGCCCCAGCATTTT
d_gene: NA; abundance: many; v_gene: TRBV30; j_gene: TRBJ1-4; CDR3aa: CAWSPPSGGGEKLFF; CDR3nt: TGTGCCTGGAGCCCCCCGTCCGGGGGGGGTGAAAAACTGTTTTTT
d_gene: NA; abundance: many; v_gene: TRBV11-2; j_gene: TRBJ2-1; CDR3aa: CASSLDLGGSSYNEQFF; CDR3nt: TGTGCCAGCAGCTTAGATCTGGGCGGTAGCTCCTACAATGAGCAGTTCTTC
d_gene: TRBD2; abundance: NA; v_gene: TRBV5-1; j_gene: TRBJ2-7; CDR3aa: CASSPFPSGDSYEQYF; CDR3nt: TGCGCCAGCAGCCCGTTCCCTAGCGGGGACTCCTACGAGCAGTACTTC
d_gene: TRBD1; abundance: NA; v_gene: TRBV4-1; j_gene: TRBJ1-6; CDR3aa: CASSLGQFTSPLHF; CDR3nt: TGCGCCAGCAGCCTGGGACAGTTTACCTCACCCCTCCACTTT
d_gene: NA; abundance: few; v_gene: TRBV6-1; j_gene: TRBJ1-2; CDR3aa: CASTLGGGRDYGYTF; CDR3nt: TGTGCCAGCACCCTAGGGGGGGGGCGGGACTATGGCTACACCTTC
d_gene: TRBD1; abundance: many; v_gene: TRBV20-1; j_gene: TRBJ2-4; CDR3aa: CSARTPPGQGRTKAKNIQYF; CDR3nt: TGCAGTGCTCGCACTCCCCCGGGACAGGGTCGAACTAAGGCCAAAAACATTCAGTACTTC